The 14 T cell receptor beta chains presented below share a single source sample, sequenced in a study of T-cell memory formation after mild COVID-19. MiXCR, run by TCRdb on the 5' RACE reads, gives a single entry per CDR3 protein. This sample has 350,000 to 400,000 distinct CDR3 sequences, with roughly 21% found just once. Sequences were obtained from PBMCs or a T cell subset sorted from them (not recorded which). The receptors shown here come from an adult woman who had mild COVID-19 (a few samples of this study predate the infection). Cell type and time point are not known.

In its sample, this clonotype was seen a few times. The V and J genes are TRBV12-3 or TRBV12-4 and TRBJ2-3; D may be TRBD2 (5 bases). The CDR3 contains 15 residues. The V end was cut by 1 base, the J end by 4 bases, with 12 bases between. CDR3 nucleotides: TGTGCCAGCAGTTTAGACGGGATCGAGGCAGATACGCAGTATTTT. This encodes CASSLDGIEADTQYF.

The chain joins TRBV6-5 to TRBJ2-5; D is unclear. Germline-derived CDR1 and CDR2 are MNHEY and SVGAGI. This CDR3 is built from 13 residues. V was shortened by 3 bases and J by 1 base, with 6 bases between the two germline ends. The CDR3 DNA reads as TGTGCCAGCAGTTATGACGTCCAAGAGACCCAGTACTTC. Residues: CASSYDVQETQYF.

The J gene is TRBJ2-5, the V gene TRBV7-2; a weak D match, TRBD1 (5 bases). The ends were cut back, 3 bases at V and 7 bases at J, with 12 bases in the middle. This CDR3 spans 13 amino acids. The V gene's germline CDR1 is SGHTA and CDR2 FQGNSA. The CDR3 sequence is CASSLDTAGTQYF. In nucleotides, the CDR3 is TGTGCCAGCAGCTTGGACACCGCTGGGACCCAGTACTTC.

The V gene is TRBV5-1, the J gene TRBJ1-2; TRBD1 is a possible D gene (5 bases). V lost 5 bases to trimming and J lost 7 bases, with 15 bases between them. CDR1 is SGHRS, CDR2 YFSETQ, per germline. The length of the CDR3 is 13 residues. The CDR3 bases are TGCGCCAGCAGAACCGGGACGGCGGGTGGCTACACCTTC. Its translation is CASRTGTAGGYTF.

This clonotype was counted only a few times. V is TRBV6-2 or TRBV6-3 and J is TRBJ1-1, with a possible D match to TRBD1 (5 bases). Germline CDR1 MNHEY, CDR2 SVGEGT. The CDR3 extends over 15 amino acids. Trimming removed 2 bases at V and 5 bases at J, with 15 bases between. In DNA form, the CDR3 reads TGTGCCAGCAGTTACGCATCAACGAGGGGTACTGAAGCTTTCTTT. Encoded protein: CASSYASTRGTEAFF.

This clonotype has more than one count but fewer than ten. This rearrangement joins TRBV15 to TRBJ2-5; the match to TRBD1 covers 11 bases. The trim removed 3 bases at V and 5 bases at J, leaving 14 bases unmatched. CDR1 and CDR2 (germline): LNHNV, YYDKDF (reference sequence). This CDR3 spans 18 amino acids. CDR3 sequence reads: CATSSEDPGQGERETQYF. CDR3 DNA: TGTGCCACCAGCAGTGAAGATCCGGGACAGGGGGAAAGGGAGACCCAGTACTTC.

This clonotype was detected a few times. The chain uses TRBV5-1 and TRBJ2-1; 7 nucleotides line up with TRBD2. Germline-derived CDR1 and CDR2 are SGHRS and YFSETQ. The CDR3 totals 14 residues. V shed 2 bases, J shed 8 bases, and the junction held 7 bases outside the gene matches. CDR3 region: CASSFRDYVDEQFF. The CDR3 DNA reads TGCGCCAGCAGCTTCCGGGACTACGTCGATGAGCAGTTCTTC.

A few counts support this clonotype. The chain's CDR3 is CATSDLPGTTGELFF. For the CDR3, the DNA is TGTGCCACCAGTGATTTGCCAGGGACGACCGGGGAGCTGTTTTTT. This chain uses TRBV24-1 with TRBJ2-2; D may correspond to TRBD1 or TRBD2 (5 bases each). Germline CDR1 KGHDR, CDR2 SFDVKD. V lost 0 bases and J 5 bases, leaving 9 bases between the germline ends. The CDR3 runs 15 residues.

The chain combines TRBV3-1 with TRBJ2-7, with 8 bases aligning to TRBD1. Germline CDR1 reads LGHDT; CDR2 reads YNNKEL (reference sequence). This CDR3 has 15 residues. Unmatched junction bases numbered 2, after V lost 1 base and J lost 0 bases. CDR3 nucleotide sequence: TGTGCCAGCAGCCAAGGGGACAGGCGCTCCTACGAGCAGTACTTC. Residues: CASSQGDRRSYEQYF.

This chain links TRBV7-9 with TRBJ2-7, with no clear D. This CDR3 spans 14 amino acids. The ends were cut back, 5 bases at V and 2 bases at J, with 13 bases in the middle. CDR1 and CDR2 from the germline V gene are SEHNR and FQNEAQ (reference sequence). The CDR3: CASSPWTGTYEQYF. CDR3 sequence (DNA): TGTGCCAGCAGCCCCTGGACCGGTACCTACGAGCAGTACTTC.

This clonotype turned up a few times. V gene TRBV7-8 combines with J gene TRBJ2-1; possibly TRBD1 or TRBD2 for D (7 bases each). Germline lookup yields CDR1 SGHVS and CDR2 FQNEAQ. The CDR3 is 12 residues long. V lost 7 bases and J 8 bases, leaving 12 bases between the germline ends. The CDR3 is CASTSGGDEQFF. CDR3 DNA: TGTGCCAGCACTTCAGGGGGGGATGAGCAGTTCTTC.

V gene TRBV7-2 combines with J gene TRBJ1-4, with D possibly being TRBD1 (6 bases). V shed 5 bases and J shed 3 bases, with 10 bases lying between them. The germline V gene encodes CDR1 SGHTA and CDR2 FQGNSA. This CDR3 has 14 amino acids. CDR3 amino acids: CASSPRTANEKLFF. The DNA for the CDR3 is TGTGCCAGCAGCCCCAGGACAGCTAATGAAAAACTGTTTTTT.

The CDR3 region is CATSENQGTEAFF. The CDR3 DNA reads TGTGCCACCAGTGAGAATCAGGGGACTGAAGCTTTCTTT. The chain carries TRBV24-1 and TRBJ1-1; D possibly corresponds to TRBD1 (6 bases). Germline CDR1 KGHDR, CDR2 SFDVKD. V gave up 4 bases and J gave up 5 bases, with 10 bases separating them. There are 13 residues in the CDR3.

This clonotype was counted a few times. The chain links TRBV6-5 to TRBJ2-5; 7 nucleotides line up with TRBD1. There are 15 residues in the CDR3. Germline V lookup: CDR1 MNHEY, CDR2 SVGAGI. J gave up 4 bases and V 0 bases, and 5 bases lay outside the gene matches. CDR3: CASSYSRGRLETQYF. As DNA, the CDR3 is TGTGCCAGCAGTTACTCGAGGGGGCGGCTAGAGACCCAGTACTTC.